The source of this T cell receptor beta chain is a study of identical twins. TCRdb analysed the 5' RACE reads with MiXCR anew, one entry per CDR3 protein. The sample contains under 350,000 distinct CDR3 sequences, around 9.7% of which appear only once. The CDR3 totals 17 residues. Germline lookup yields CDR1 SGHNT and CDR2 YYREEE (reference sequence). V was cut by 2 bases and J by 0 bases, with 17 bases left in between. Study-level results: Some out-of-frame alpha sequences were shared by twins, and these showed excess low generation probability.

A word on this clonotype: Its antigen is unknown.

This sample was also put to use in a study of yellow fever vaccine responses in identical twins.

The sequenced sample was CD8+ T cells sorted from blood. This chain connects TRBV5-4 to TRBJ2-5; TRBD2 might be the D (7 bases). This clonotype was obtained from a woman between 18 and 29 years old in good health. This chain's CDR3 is CASSFRGGGVNQETQYF. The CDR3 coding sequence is TGTGCCAGCAGCTTTAGGGGAGGGGGGGTCAACCAAGAGACCCAGTACTTC.